These 7 T cell receptor beta chains were all obtained from the same sample, sequenced in a study of cytotoxic CD8 clonotypes in ibrutinib-treated CLL. Data came from immunoSEQ multiplex PCR; TCRdb stores just in-frame clones and leaves some out. The data show about 150,000 clones, about three quarters seen once. The sequences come from PBMCs, collected after 24 months of ibrutinib treatment. The receptors were gathered from a human donor with chronic lymphocytic leukemia.

The chain combines TRBV19 with TRBJ1-1; D might be TRBD1 (5 bases). V was clipped by 0 bases and J by 4 bases, with 15 bases between them. The germline V gene encodes CDR1 LNHDA and CDR2 SQIVND (reference sequence). This CDR3 is 16 amino acids long. The CDR3 bases are TGTGCCAGTAGTATAGATCTATCGGGCGGGGGCACTGAAGCTTTCTTT. Protein: CASSIDLSGGGTEAFF.

The chain is built from TRBV5-1 and TRBJ1-3; D gene unclear. The V gene lost 0 bases and the J gene lost 2 bases, with 9 bases spanning the gap. Per germline, CDR1 SGHRS and CDR2 YFSETQ. This CDR3 has 15 residues. The DNA of the CDR3 is TGCGCCAGCAGCTTGGGGCAGGTCCCTGGAAACACCATATATTTT. Translating it yields CASSLGQVPGNTIYF. The complete variable domain, with remaining parts taken from reference TRBV5-1 and TRBJ1-3, reads KAGVTQTPRYLIKTRGQQVTLSCSPISGHRSVSWYQQTPGQGLQFLFEYFSETQRNKGNFPGRFSGRQFSNSRSEMNVSTLELGDSALYLCASSLGQVPGNTIYFGEGSWLTVV.

The V gene is TRBV18, the J gene TRBJ2-1; a possible D gene is TRBD2 (6 bases). CDR3 length: 16 residues. Germline assignment: CDR1 KGHSH and CDR2 LQKENI. V shed 2 bases and J shed 10 bases, with 21 bases lying between them. CDR3 coding DNA: TGTGCCAGCTCACCATGGCGGGACGCTATGCTACGGGAGCAGTTCTTC. Residues: CASSPWRDAMLREQFF.

The J gene is TRBJ2-7, the V gene TRBV11-2; no reliable D call. The CDR3 runs 16 residues. Germline assignment: CDR1 SGHAT and CDR2 FQNNGV. Trimming shortened V by 3 bases and J by 3 bases, and 18 bases separated the two germline ends. The DNA for the CDR3 is TGTGCCAGCAGCTTGATGCTCAACCCCTCCGTCTACGAGCAGTACTTC. Translation: CASSLMLNPSVYEQYF.

This clone was counted a single time. The rearrangement links TRBV7-2 to TRBJ2-1, with 9 bases aligning to TRBD1. Germline V gene sequence: CDR1 SGHTA, CDR2 FQGNSA. This CDR3 spans 15 amino acids. The ends lost 5 bases at V and 5 bases at J; junction bases unmatched: 7. The CDR3 nucleotides read TGTGCCAGCAGCCCCGGGACAGGGTACCACAATGAGCAGTTCTTC. Amino acid sequence: CASSPGTGYHNEQFF.

This clone was counted only a few times. The rearrangement links TRBV19 to TRBJ2-1; 14 bases align to TRBD2. This CDR3 has 15 residues. The trim removed 4 bases at V and 10 bases at J, leaving 6 bases unmatched. Germline V gene lookup returns CDR1 LNHDA and CDR2 SQIVND (reference sequence). CDR3 sequence reads: CASSKGTSGGPEQFF. CDR3 nucleotides: TGTGCCAGTAGTAAGGGGACTAGCGGGGGACCCGAGCAGTTCTTC.

The CDR3 loop reads CAINGGGLTGELFF. DNA of the CDR3: TGTGCCATCAATGGCGGAGGGCTGACCGGGGAGCTGTTTTTT. V is TRBV10-3 and J is TRBJ2-2, with D perhaps TRBD2 (6 bases). CDR3 length: 14 residues. With 7 bases removed from V and 5 bases from J, the gap between germline ends came to 14 bases. Germline lookup yields CDR1 ENHRY and CDR2 SYGVKD.